This entry lists 32 T cell receptor beta chains sequenced from one sample in a study of blood T cell repertoires in COVID-19. Using immunoSEQ multiplex PCR, the repertoire was profiled, and TCRdb retains in-frame clones only, with some absent. The sample records about 78,000 clones, 90% being singletons. The material sequenced was peripheral blood. The receptors stem from a woman in her fifties or sixties in a cohort sampled during active COVID-19.

The CDR3 coding sequence is TGTGCCAGCACAAGCGTTCGGGGGGCGTCCGGAAACACCATATATTTT. It yields the protein CASTSVRGASGNTIYF. The gene calls are TRBV28 and TRBJ1-3; D possibly corresponds to TRBD1 (6 bases). This CDR3 has 16 amino acids. Trimming shortened V by 7 bases and J by 4 bases, and 20 bases separated the two germline ends. Germline CDR1 reads MDHEN; CDR2 reads SYDVKM.

V gene TRBV25-1 combines with J gene TRBJ2-1; 10 nucleotides agree with TRBD1. V shed 5 bases, J shed 4 bases, and the junction held 14 bases outside the gene matches. Germline loops: CDR1 MGHDK, CDR2 SYGVNS. The CDR3 length is 18 residues. This CDR3 is CASSSMVGQGKGYNEQFF. CDR3 nucleotide sequence: TGTGCCAGCAGTTCGATGGTGGGACAGGGGAAAGGATACAATGAGCAGTTCTTC.

The chain carries TRBV5-4 and TRBJ1-3; D not certain. This CDR3 has 16 residues. Germline CDR1 SGHNT, CDR2 YYREEE (reference sequence). Trimming removed 3 bases at V and 4 bases at J, with 17 bases between. In DNA, the CDR3 is TGTGCCAGCAGCTCGGGGTCGGGGTCGTCAGGAAACACCATATATTTT. Encoded protein: CASSSGSGSSGNTIYF.

The chain couples TRBV19 to TRBJ2-1; tentative D call: TRBD2 (7 bases). The germline V gene encodes CDR1 LNHDA and CDR2 SQIVND (reference sequence). The length of the CDR3 is 14 residues. V lost 10 bases to trimming and J lost 2 bases, with 15 bases between them. The CDR3 region is CATNRGGTYNEQFF. The CDR3 DNA is TGTGCCACCAATAGGGGGGGGACCTACAATGAGCAGTTCTTC.

The V and J genes are TRBV4-1 and TRBJ2-3, with D perhaps TRBD2 (5 bases). CDR1 is MGHRA and CDR2 is YSYEKL in the germline V gene. Trimming took 4 bases from V and 7 from J, leaving 30 bases between them. The CDR3 is 19 residues long. CDR3 loop: CASSRERRTLIGPLNTQYF. CDR3 coding DNA: TGCGCCAGCAGCCGGGAACGTAGGACTTTAATCGGACCACTAAATACGCAGTATTTT.

The V call is TRBV19, the J call TRBJ2-1; D might be TRBD2 (6 bases). The germline V and J ends were trimmed by 5 bases and 1 base, with 15 bases remaining between them. Looked up from germline, CDR1 is LNHDA and CDR2 is SQIVND (reference sequence). The CDR3 extends over 16 amino acids. As DNA, the CDR3 is TGTGCCAGTAGTGTTACGCCAGCGGGTTCCTACAATGAGCAGTTCTTC. This codes for CASSVTPAGSYNEQFF.

The chain joins TRBV24-1 to TRBJ2-1, with 11 nucleotides matching TRBD2. V lost 2 bases, J lost 2 bases, and 1 base stayed unmatched. Germline CDR1 reads KGHDR; CDR2 reads SFDVKD. The CDR3 is 16 residues long. CDR3 nucleotide sequence: TGTGCCACCAGTGATTCGGGACTAGCGGCCTACAATGAGCAGTTCTTC. It encodes CATSDSGLAAYNEQFF.

CDR3 in DNA: TGTGCCAGCAGCGCGGTTGGACAGGGGGCATACTCTGGAAACACCATATATTTT. This sequence encodes CASSAVGQGAYSGNTIYF. V and J are TRBV2 and TRBJ1-3; 11 positions agree with TRBD1. The trim removed 6 bases at V and 0 bases at J, leaving 10 bases unmatched. The germline V gene encodes CDR1 SNHLY and CDR2 FYNNEI. This CDR3 comprises 18 residues. Filled out from reference TRBV2 and TRBJ1-3, the complete variable domain reads EPEVTQTPSHQVTQMGQEVILRCVPISNHLYFYWYRQILGQKVEFLVSFYNNEISEKSEIFDDQFSVERPDGSNFTLKIRSTKLEDSAMYFCASSAVGQGAYSGNTIYFGEGSWLTVV.

This chain connects TRBV3-1 (or the pseudogene TRBV3-2) to TRBJ2-7; the match to TRBD1 covers 9 bases. CDR1 LGHDT and CDR2 YNNKEL come from the germline V gene (reference sequence). This CDR3 spans 16 amino acids. Trimming at V came to 1 base and at J to 0 bases, leaving 4 bases not matched to a gene. The CDR3 DNA is TGTGCCAGCAGCCAAGTCGGGACAGGGAGCTCCTACGAGCAGTACTTC. It translates to CASSQVGTGSSYEQYF.

The chain links TRBV6-5 to TRBJ2-7, with a possible D match to TRBD2 (7 bases). V shed 10 bases and J shed 0 bases, with 16 bases lying between them. CDR1 is MNHEY, CDR2 SVGAGI, per germline. CDR3 length: 14 residues. The CDR3 reads CATGGRRPSYEQYF. The CDR3 region has the DNA TGTGCCACGGGGGGCAGGCGACCCTCCTACGAGCAGTACTTC.

The V and J genes are TRBV4-1 and TRBJ2-3; tentative D call: TRBD2 (6 bases). The germline gives CDR1 MGHRA, CDR2 YSYEKL. Trimming took off 4 bases at V and 8 bases at J, with 19 bases between the two ends. The CDR3 is 15 residues long. CDR3 nucleotides: TGCGCCAGCAGCCCTAACCCCCTAGGAGCGGGTACGCAGTATTTT. This sequence encodes CASSPNPLGAGTQYF.

This clone was counted a single time. CDR3 sequence (DNA): TGTGCCAGCAGACCTACAGGGGCAGGGTCCTACGAGCAGTACTTC. It encodes CASRPTGAGSYEQYF. The V gene is TRBV28, the J gene TRBJ2-7; the match to TRBD1 covers 7 bases. The trim removed 6 bases at V and 1 base at J, leaving 9 bases unmatched. Per germline, CDR1 MDHEN and CDR2 SYDVKM. The CDR3 is 15 amino acids.

The gene calls are TRBV10-2 and TRBJ2-3; the D gene is possibly TRBD2 (5 bases). V dropped 7 bases and J dropped 0 bases, with 17 bases sitting between them. This CDR3 is 16 amino acids long. In germline, CDR1 is WSHSY, CDR2 SAAADI. This CDR3 reads CASKVGVGVSTDTQYF. CDR3 nucleotide sequence: TGCGCCAGCAAAGTAGGTGTGGGAGTTAGCACAGATACGCAGTATTTT.

J is TRBJ2-5 and V is TRBV5-8; possibly TRBD2 for D (5 bases). Trimming shortened V by 4 bases and J by 0 bases, and 10 bases separated the two germline ends. The CDR3 totals 14 residues. CDR1 and CDR2 from the germline V gene are SGHTS and YDEGEE. The CDR3 sequence is CASSRWEYQETQYF. The DNA of the CDR3 is TGTGCCAGCAGCCGATGGGAGTACCAAGAGACCCAGTACTTC.

This chain connects TRBV28 to TRBJ1-1, with D possibly TRBD1 on 5 matching bases. Germline CDR1 MDHEN, CDR2 SYDVKM. The V end was cut by 6 bases, the J end by 5 bases, with 13 bases between. This CDR3 is 13 amino acids long. CDR3 region: CASRVSGETEAFF. The DNA for the CDR3 is TGTGCCAGCAGGGTCTCGGGGGAGACTGAAGCTTTCTTT. Full variable domain (missing parts from reference TRBV28 and TRBJ1-1): DVKVTQSSRYLVKRTGEKVFLECVQDMDHENMFWYRQDPGLGLRLIYFSYDVKMKEKGDIPEGYSVSREKKERFSLILESASTNQTSMYLCASRVSGETEAFFGQGTRLTVV.

This sequence joins TRBV11-3 and TRBJ2-4; D might be TRBD2 (6 bases). CDR3 size: 13 residues. The germline CDR1 and CDR2 sequences are SGHNT and YENEEA. V was pared by 6 bases and J by 9 bases, with 15 bases between. In DNA form, the CDR3 reads TGTGCCAGCAGTTCCAGGGACTCCACCATTCAGTACTTC. Amino acid sequence: CASSSRDSTIQYF.

J is TRBJ1-1 and V is TRBV5-1; TRBD1 aligns across 8 bases. With V trimmed by 5 bases and J by 0 bases, 3 bases remained unmatched. Germline lookup yields CDR1 SGHRS and CDR2 YFSETQ. This CDR3 comprises 14 residues. The CDR3 region has the DNA TGCGCCAGCAGGCAGGGGGCCATGAACACTGAAGCTTTCTTT. Translated: CASRQGAMNTEAFF.

This clone was counted once. The rearrangement uses TRBV9 and TRBJ1-3; 7 bases align to TRBD1. This CDR3 contains 15 residues. CDR1 and CDR2 (germline): SGDLS, YYNGEE. Trimming at V came to 4 bases and at J to 4 bases, leaving 8 bases not matched to a gene. The CDR3 here is CASSPPRGVGNTIYF. The CDR3 DNA reads as TGTGCCAGCAGCCCCCCCAGGGGGGTAGGAAACACCATATATTTT.

The J gene is TRBJ2-7, the V gene TRBV7-2, with a tentative D call TRBD2 (5 bases). CDR1 is SGHTA and CDR2 is FQGNSA in the germline V gene. V gave up 5 bases and J gave up 4 bases, with 24 bases separating them. The CDR3 runs 17 residues. CDR3 sequence: CASSPGGVGISKYEQYF. In DNA form, the CDR3 reads TGTGCCAGCAGCCCCGGTGGAGTCGGGATTTCCAAATACGAGCAGTACTTC.

This rearrangement joins TRBV27 to TRBJ1-1; D may be TRBD1 (5 bases). The CDR3 loop spans 15 amino acids. V was pared by 4 bases and J by 1 base, with 13 bases between. Germline CDR1 is MNHEY and CDR2 is SMNVEV (reference sequence). CDR3 residues: CASSWSTARNTEAFF. The CDR3 coding sequence is TGTGCCAGCAGTTGGTCGACAGCTCGGAACACTGAAGCTTTCTTT.

This sequence joins TRBV30 and TRBJ1-4; 11 positions match TRBD1. The CDR3 length is 14 residues. Germline V CDR1 and CDR2: GTSNPN, SVGIG (reference sequence). With V trimmed by 3 bases and J by 7 bases, 4 bases remained unmatched. The CDR3: CAWRWTGGGEKLFF. The CDR3 DNA is TGTGCCTGGAGGTGGACAGGGGGCGGTGAAAAACTGTTTTTT.

V and J are TRBV28 and TRBJ1-2; no reliable D call. From germline, CDR1 is MDHEN and CDR2 SYDVKM. Trimming removed 7 bases from V and 3 bases from J, with 9 bases in between. This CDR3 has 12 amino acids. Here the CDR3 DNA reads TGTGCCAGCACCTCGGCGGACTATGGCTACACCTTC. Protein sequence: CASTSADYGYTF.

This sequence joins TRBV7-2 and TRBJ2-4; D uncertain. CDR3 length: 13 amino acids. The V end was cut by 4 bases, the J end by 3 bases, with 7 bases between. The germline gives CDR1 SGHTA, CDR2 FQGNSA. The CDR3 bases are TGTGCCAGCAGCTCATCGGGCAAAAACATTCAGTACTTC. Residues: CASSSSGKNIQYF.

The chain uses TRBV4-2 and TRBJ2-1; weak D call: TRBD1 (6 bases). Germline V lookup: CDR1 LGHNA, CDR2 YNFKEQ. The CDR3 is made up of 15 amino acids. V was cut by 0 bases and J by 7 bases, with 13 bases left in between. DNA of the CDR3: TGTGCCAGCAGCCAAGAGGGGCACCAGGGGAATGAGCAGTTCTTC. It is translated as CASSQEGHQGNEQFF.

This chain uses TRBV7-9 with TRBJ2-5, with D maybe TRBD2 (5 bases). The germline CDR1 and CDR2 sequences are SEHNR and FQNEAQ (reference sequence). There are 16 residues in the CDR3. The V end was cut by 6 bases, the J end by 5 bases, with 22 bases between. The CDR3 nucleotides are TGTGCCAGCAGTCCTCCCGGAAGGACTGGTGGTGAGACCCAGTACTTC. It yields the protein CASSPPGRTGGETQYF.

V and J are TRBV19 and TRBJ1-5; tentative D call: TRBD1 (5 bases). The V gene lost 4 bases and the J gene lost 3 bases, with 22 bases spanning the gap. The CDR3 is 18 amino acids. Germline V lookup: CDR1 LNHDA, CDR2 SQIVND (reference sequence). The CDR3 DNA is TGTGCCAGTAGTAGGTTTTCCGGGGGATCCACGGACAATCAGCCCCAGCATTTT. Protein: CASSRFSGGSTDNQPQHF.

This chain connects TRBV2 to TRBJ1-5, with 8 nucleotides matching TRBD1. Germline CDR1 SNHLY, CDR2 FYNNEI. The CDR3 extends over 15 amino acids. V dropped 5 bases and J dropped 0; count of bases not matched to a gene: 3. CDR3 in DNA: TGTGCCAGCAGTACAGGGGGTTATAGCAATCAGCCCCAGCATTTT. Translated: CASSTGGYSNQPQHF.

V gene TRBV11-3 combines with J gene TRBJ2-7; tentatively, D is TRBD2 (5 bases). V dropped 0 bases and J dropped 3 bases, with 12 bases sitting between them. The CDR3 contains 15 residues. Germline CDR1 reads SGHNT; CDR2 reads YENEEA. The chain's CDR3 is CASSLDPETNYEQYF. CDR3 DNA sequence: TGTGCCAGCAGCTTAGATCCCGAGACTAACTACGAGCAGTACTTC.

The V gene is TRBV11-2, the J gene TRBJ2-3; 7 nucleotides agree with TRBD2. The CDR3 loop spans 16 amino acids. Germline V gene sequence: CDR1 SGHAT, CDR2 FQNNGV. J gave up 4 bases and V 1 base, and 8 bases lay outside the gene matches. This CDR3 is CASSLVVGRESDTQYF. The CDR3 nucleotides read TGTGCCAGCAGCTTAGTTGTGGGGCGGGAGTCAGATACGCAGTATTTT.

The chain employs TRBV28 and TRBJ1-5; TRBD1 matches at 8 bases. CDR1 MDHEN and CDR2 SYDVKM come from the germline V gene. CDR3 length: 13 residues. V was pared by 6 bases and J by 7 bases, with 5 bases of the junction left unmatched. CDR3 nucleotides: TGTGCCAGCAGAGGGACAGGAGGCCAGCCCCAGCATTTT. Translating it yields CASRGTGGQPQHF.

The genes are TRBV27 and TRBJ2-7; D gene unclear. Germline loops: CDR1 MNHEY, CDR2 SMNVEV (reference sequence). The V end was cut by 2 bases, the J end by 0 bases, with 8 bases between. The CDR3 has 14 amino acids. CDR3 in DNA: TGTGCCAGCAGTTTAACACAAGTCTCCTACGAGCAGTACTTC. Translated: CASSLTQVSYEQYF.

V is TRBV20-1 and J is TRBJ2-1, with D perhaps TRBD1 (5 bases). V lost 6 bases and J lost 9, with 12 bases in between. The germline gives CDR1 DFQATT, CDR2 SNEGSKA (reference sequence). CDR3 length: 11 residues. DNA of the CDR3: TGCAGTGCGTCTCAGGGCGGTGAGCAGTTCTTC. Its translation is CSASQGGEQFF.